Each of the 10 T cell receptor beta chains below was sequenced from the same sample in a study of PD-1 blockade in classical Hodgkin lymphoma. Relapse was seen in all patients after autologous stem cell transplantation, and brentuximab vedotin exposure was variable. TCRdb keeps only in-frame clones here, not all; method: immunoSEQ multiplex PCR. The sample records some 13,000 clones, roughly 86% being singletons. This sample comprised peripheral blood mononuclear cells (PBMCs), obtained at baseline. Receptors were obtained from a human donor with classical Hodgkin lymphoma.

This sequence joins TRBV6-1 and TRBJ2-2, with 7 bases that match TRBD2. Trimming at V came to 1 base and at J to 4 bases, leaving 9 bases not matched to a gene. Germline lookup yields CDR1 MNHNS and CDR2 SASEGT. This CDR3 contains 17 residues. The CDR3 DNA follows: TGTGCCAGCAGTGAAGATGGGGTGGGGGAGGGCACCGGGGAGCTGTTTTTT. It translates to CASSEDGVGEGTGELFF.

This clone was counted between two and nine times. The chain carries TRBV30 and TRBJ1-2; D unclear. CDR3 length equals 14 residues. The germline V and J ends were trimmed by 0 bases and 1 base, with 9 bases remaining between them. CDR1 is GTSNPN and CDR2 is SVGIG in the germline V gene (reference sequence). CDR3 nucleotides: TGTGCCTGGAGTGTGAATTCCGTTAACTATGGCTACACCTTC. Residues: CAWSVNSVNYGYTF.

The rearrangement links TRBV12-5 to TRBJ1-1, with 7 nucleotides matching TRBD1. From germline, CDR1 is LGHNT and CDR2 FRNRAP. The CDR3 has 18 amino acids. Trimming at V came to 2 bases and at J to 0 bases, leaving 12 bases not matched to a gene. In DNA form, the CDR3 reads TGTGCTAGTGGTTTGCTACTGGGTACCGGGACAGTGAACACTGAAGCTTTCTTT. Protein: CASGLLLGTGTVNTEAFF.

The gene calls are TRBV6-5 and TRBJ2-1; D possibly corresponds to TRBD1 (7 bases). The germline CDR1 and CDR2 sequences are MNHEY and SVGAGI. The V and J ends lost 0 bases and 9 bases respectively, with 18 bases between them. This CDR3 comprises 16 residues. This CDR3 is CASSYSGRGERREQFF. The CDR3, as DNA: TGTGCCAGCAGTTACTCGGGCAGGGGGGAACGGCGTGAGCAGTTCTTC.

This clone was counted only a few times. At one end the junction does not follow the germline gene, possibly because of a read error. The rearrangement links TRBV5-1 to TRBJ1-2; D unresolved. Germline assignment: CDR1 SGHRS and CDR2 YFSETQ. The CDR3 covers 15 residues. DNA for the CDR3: TGCGCCAGCAGCTTATGGCCCGGGTTTAACCATGGCTACACCTTC. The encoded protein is CASSLWPGFNHGYTF.

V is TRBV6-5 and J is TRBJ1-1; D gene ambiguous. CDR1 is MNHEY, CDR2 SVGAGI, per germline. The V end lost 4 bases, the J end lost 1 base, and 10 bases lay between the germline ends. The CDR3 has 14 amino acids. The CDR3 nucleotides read TGTGCCAGCAGTTGGAGGGTGTCGAACACTGAAGCTTTCTTT. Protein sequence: CASSWRVSNTEAFF.

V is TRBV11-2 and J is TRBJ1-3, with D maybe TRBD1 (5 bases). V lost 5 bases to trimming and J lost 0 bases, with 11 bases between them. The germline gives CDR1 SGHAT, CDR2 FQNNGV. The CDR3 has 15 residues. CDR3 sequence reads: CASSPGPYSGNTIYF. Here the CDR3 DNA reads TGTGCCAGCAGCCCAGGGCCGTACTCTGGAAACACCATATATTTT.

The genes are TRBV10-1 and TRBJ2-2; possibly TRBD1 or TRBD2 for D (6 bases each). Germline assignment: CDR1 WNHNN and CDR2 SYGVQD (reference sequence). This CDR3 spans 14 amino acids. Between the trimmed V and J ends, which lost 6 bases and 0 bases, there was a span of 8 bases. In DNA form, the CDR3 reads TGCGCCAGCAGGGAGGGGGCGAACACCGGGGAGCTGTTTTTT. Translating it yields CASREGANTGELFF.

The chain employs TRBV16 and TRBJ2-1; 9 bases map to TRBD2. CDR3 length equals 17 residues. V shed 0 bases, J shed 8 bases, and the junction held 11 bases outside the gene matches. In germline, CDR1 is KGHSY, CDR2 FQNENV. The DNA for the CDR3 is TGTGCCAGCAGCCAATCTCCTAGCGGGGTTCTTACGGATGAGCAGTTCTTC. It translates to CASSQSPSGVLTDEQFF.

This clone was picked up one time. The CDR3 spells CASSATLPTSALETQYF. CDR3 DNA sequence: TGTGCCAGCAGTGCCACCCTCCCGACTTCGGCTCTGGAGACCCAGTACTTC. The V call is TRBV6-1, the J call TRBJ2-5, with unresolved D. V was pared by 4 bases and J by 5 bases, with 23 bases between. The length of the CDR3 is 17 residues. CDR1 is MNHNS and CDR2 is SASEGT in the germline V gene.